This TCR beta chain comes out of a study of blood T cell repertoires in COVID-19. Study at large: Recovery meant two consecutive negative NP/OP PCR tests, professional clearance, or resolved symptoms. PBMCs, B-cell-depleted T cells, or T cells provided the cDNA or gDNA that made up the material.

The data were produced by immunoSEQ multiplex PCR, yet TCRdb's version contains in-frame clones alone and is incomplete. The sample yields roughly 340,000 clones, around 87% seen once. Trimming left V 7 bases short and J 6 bases short, with 11 bases between. Germline V lookup: CDR1 KGHDR, CDR2 SFDVKD. The CDR3 loop spans 13 amino acids. The source is a man aged 40-55 years in a cohort exposed to, infected with or recovered from COVID-19 (not recorded which). Material for sequencing was PBMCs or T cells enriched from blood (not recorded which). The chain couples TRBV24-1 to TRBJ2-2; D not certain. The CDR3 nucleotides read TGTGCCACCAGCCGCGATTTGGCCGGGGAGCTGTTTTTT. This encodes CATSRDLAGELFF.